The entry that follows covers one TCR beta chain sequence. During active infection, Seattle patients enrolled and were then monitored through disease. In the source study's methods: Estimates of nucleated cell counts were drawn from the amplification of reference gene primers. Produced via immunoSEQ multiplex PCR; TCRdb's table is partial and in-frame only. V and J calls and clone size are copied from that table; D and trimming were computed from the DNA. This repertoire shows approximately 250,000 clones, about 82% found once; its top ten account for approximately 5.5%. Germline lookup yields CDR1 SGHNT and CDR2 YENEEA. The CDR3 spans 13 residues. V lost 5 bases and J lost 8, with 12 bases in between. This sample is drawn from a study of blood T cell repertoires in COVID-19.

The chain combines TRBV11-3 with TRBJ2-2; weak D call: TRBD2 (5 bases). This clonotype originated in an elderly woman with COVID-19, enrolled during active disease. The sample comprised peripheral blood. Written as DNA, the CDR3 is TGTGCCAGCAGCCGGACTGCCGGGGGGGAGCTGTTTTTT. Amino acids: CASSRTAGGELFF.